The text below deals with one TCR beta chain. What it binds is not known. The germline CDR1 and CDR2 sequences are SGHRS and YFSETQ. The CDR3 length is 15 residues. V gave up 0 bases and J gave up 1 base, with 10 bases separating them. This entry comes from a study of cytomegalovirus exposure and HLA in healthy donors. Study-wide results and caveats: Across donors, presence/absence analyses took sequencing depth to be roughly uniform. In vitro assays verified that three CMV-associated chains recognized CMV antigens specifically. Being productive about 87% or about 30% of the time was typical of most TCR beta V segments in an earlier analysis.

Researchers ran the PCR with 60 Vbeta and 13 Jbeta primers. Clones were sequenced by immunoSEQ multiplex PCR, and TCRdb holds only the in-frame ones, with some missing. The sample contains around 150,000 clones, approximately 79% of which appear only once. This chain links TRBV5-1 with TRBJ1-1, with unresolved D. This TCR came from a middle-aged man in good health and CMV-seropositive. Sequenced material: PBMCs. As DNA, the CDR3 is TGCGCCAGCAGCTTGGATGGGCACTCGAACACTGAAGCTTTCTTT. Residues: CASSLDGHSNTEAFF. The variable domain in full, completed from reference TRBV5-1 and TRBJ1-1, reads KAGVTQTPRYLIKTRGQQVTLSCSPISGHRSVSWYQQTPGQGLQFLFEYFSETQRNKGNFPGRFSGRQFSNSRSEMNVSTLELGDSALYLCASSLDGHSNTEAFFGQGTRLTVV.